The present T cell receptor beta chain was sequenced within a study of T cell changes during pregnancy in multiple sclerosis. The table came from immunoSEQ multiplex PCR; TCRdb's copy has only in-frame clones and leaves some out. This sample carries around 41,000 clones, roughly 93% of them seen once, and the ten largest clones take approximately 1.5%. Trimming took 4 bases from V and 4 from J, leaving 10 bases between them. The CDR3 consists of 12 residues. Per germline, CDR1 GTSNPN and CDR2 SVGIG (reference sequence). The sequencing input was PBMCs (not recorded whether the cells were cultured). The gene calls are TRBV30 and TRBJ1-2; maybe TRBD1 (6 bases). The origin of this receptor is a female donor with multiple sclerosis, enrolled in a pregnancy study. CDR3 nucleotides: TGTGCCTGGACAGGGGTTGTCTATGGCTACACCTTC. This sequence encodes CAWTGVVYGYTF.